One and the same sample provided the 30 T cell receptor beta chains below, sequenced in a study of cytomegalovirus exposure and HLA in healthy donors. Sequencing was performed with immunoSEQ multiplex PCR; in TCRdb, only in-frame clones are kept and a portion is missing. Among 200,000 to 300,000 clones listed, roughly nine tenths were seen once. The sequenced material came from PBMCs. These receptors originate from a young man in good health and CMV-seropositive.

This clone was detected only once. This chain uses TRBV5-1 with TRBJ2-2, with D unclear. Trimming took off 6 bases at V and 3 bases at J, with 6 bases between the two ends. The germline V gene encodes CDR1 SGHRS and CDR2 YFSETQ. This CDR3 has 12 amino acids. The CDR3 loop is CASTAYTGELFF. The CDR3, as DNA: TGCGCCAGCACGGCCTACACCGGGGAGCTGTTTTTT.

The gene calls are TRBV11-2 and TRBJ1-2; TRBD1 agrees at 7 bases. V lost 4 bases and J lost 6; bases outside the gene matches: 5. The germline V gene has CDR1 SGHAT and CDR2 FQNNGV. This CDR3 contains 13 residues. In nucleotides, the CDR3 is TGTGCCAGCAGCTGGGCAGGGGGAAATGGCTACACCTTC. The encoded protein is CASSWAGGNGYTF.

This clone was seen only a few times. V usage is TRBV6-6 and J usage is TRBJ1-5; maybe TRBD1 (5 bases). The CDR3 covers 12 residues. The germline V gene encodes CDR1 MNHNY and CDR2 SVGAGI (reference sequence). Trimming stripped 5 bases from V and 5 bases from J, with 7 bases between. As DNA, the CDR3 is TGTGCCAGCAGTACCAGGGATCAGCCCCAGCATTTT. This sequence encodes CASSTRDQPQHF.

CDR3 in amino acids: CSATGDYGYTF. CDR3 nucleotide sequence: TGCAGTGCAACAGGGGACTATGGCTACACCTTC. V gene TRBV20-1 combines with J gene TRBJ1-2; 7 nucleotides match TRBD1. V was pared by 6 bases and J by 3 bases, with 1 base of the junction left unmatched. CDR3 length equals 11 residues. Germline V CDR1 and CDR2: DFQATT, SNEGSKA (reference sequence).

V gene TRBV5-1 combines with J gene TRBJ2-1; D remains unclear. The germline gives CDR1 SGHRS, CDR2 YFSETQ. CDR3 length: 15 residues. The V end was cut by 0 bases, the J end by 2 bases, with 9 bases between. CDR3 sequence: CASSLDFITYNEQFF. The CDR3 bases are TGCGCCAGCAGCTTGGACTTTATCACCTACAATGAGCAGTTCTTC.

This clone appeared once. V usage is TRBV5-4 and J usage is TRBJ2-5; D is perhaps TRBD2 (7 bases). Trimming left V 0 bases short and J 4 bases short, with 10 bases between. CDR1 SGHNT and CDR2 YYREEE come from the germline V gene (reference sequence). The CDR3 loop spans 14 amino acids. DNA of the CDR3: TGTGCCAGCAGCTTGGGGGGAGGGGGAGAGACCCAGTACTTC. This sequence encodes CASSLGGGGETQYF.

V usage is TRBV11-1 and J usage is TRBJ2-7; D unclear. The CDR3 sequence is 15 residues long. CDR1 and CDR2 from the germline V gene are SGHAT and FQDESV (reference sequence). The V end was cut by 5 bases, the J end by 1 base, with 15 bases between. The CDR3, as DNA: TGTGCCAGCAGCCTTTATACGGATCGGTCCTACGAGCAGTACTTC. Translated, it gives CASSLYTDRSYEQYF.

The chain uses TRBV7-9 and TRBJ2-1; TRBD1 or TRBD2 may be the D gene (6 bases each). The CDR3 consists of 14 residues. Germline lookup yields CDR1 SEHNR and CDR2 FQNEAQ (reference sequence). Trimming shortened V by 6 bases and J by 7 bases, and 16 bases separated the two germline ends. The CDR3 reads CASSTIGGTNEQFF. In nucleotides, the CDR3 is TGTGCCAGCAGTACAATAGGGGGGACGAATGAGCAGTTCTTC.

The chain joins TRBV7-9 to TRBJ2-2; 8 bases fit TRBD2. Germline trimming cut 6 bases from V and 0 bases from J; bases unmatched to any gene: 6. Germline assignment: CDR1 SEHNR and CDR2 FQNEAQ (reference sequence). The CDR3 is made up of 16 amino acids. Written as DNA, the CDR3 is TGTGCCAGCAGGAAGGCGGGGGGCGCGAACACCGGGGAGCTGTTTTTT. This codes for CASRKAGGANTGELFF.

The genes are TRBV29-1 and TRBJ1-2; D uncertain. Germline V gene lookup returns CDR1 SQVTM and CDR2 ANQGSEA. V lost 4 bases, J lost 0 bases, and 9 bases lay in between. The CDR3 sequence is 13 residues long. The CDR3 loop is CSVGEISNYGYTF. The CDR3 DNA reads TGCAGCGTTGGGGAGATCTCTAACTATGGCTACACCTTC.

V and J are TRBV2 and TRBJ1-4; D perhaps matches TRBD1 (5 bases). This CDR3 has 14 residues. The V gene's germline CDR1 is SNHLY and CDR2 FYNNEI. With 8 bases removed from V and 2 bases from J, the gap between germline ends came to 12 bases. CDR3 protein: CASGRGNTNEKLFF. The CDR3 region has the DNA TGTGCCAGCGGAAGGGGCAACACTAATGAAAAACTGTTTTTT.

The chain employs TRBV5-4 and TRBJ2-7, with D unclear. Germline-derived CDR1 and CDR2 are SGHNT and YYREEE (reference sequence). The ends were cut back, 2 bases at V and 0 bases at J, with 12 bases in the middle. The CDR3 consists of 15 residues. For the CDR3, the DNA is TGTGCCAGCAGCTTCGACCGGGCCAGCTCCTACGAGCAGTACTTC. Translation: CASSFDRASSYEQYF.

This clone came up once. The V gene is TRBV7-3, the J gene TRBJ2-3; 12 nucleotides agree with TRBD2. Germline loops: CDR1 SGHTA, CDR2 FQGTGA. CDR3 size: 16 residues. V shed 5 bases and J 2 bases; nucleotides not matched to a gene: 5. CDR3 sequence (DNA): TGTGCCAGCAGCCCGGGACTAGCGGGCGCCACAGATACGCAGTATTTT. Translating it yields CASSPGLAGATDTQYF.

The chain is built from TRBV7-3 and TRBJ2-3; D gene uncertain. The CDR3 runs to 12 residues. CDR1 is SGHTA and CDR2 is FQGTGA in the germline V gene. V lost 1 base and J lost 3, with 2 bases in between. In DNA form, the CDR3 reads TGTGCCAGCAGCTTAAGTACAGATACGCAGTATTTT. It specifies CASSLSTDTQYF.

This chain joins TRBV7-9 and TRBJ2-7, with a weak D call TRBD2 (6 bases). Deletions cut 5 bases from V and 5 bases from J, with 19 bases between. This CDR3 region has 15 residues. CDR1 is SEHNR, CDR2 FQNEAQ, per germline (reference sequence). The CDR3 spells CASSDRVSWRDEQYF. The CDR3 DNA is TGTGCCAGCAGCGATAGGGTTAGTTGGAGGGACGAGCAGTACTTC. The full variable domain, its missing parts supplied by reference TRBV7-9 and TRBJ2-7, is DTGVSQNPRHKITKRGQNVTFRCDPISEHNRLYWYRQTLGQGPEFLTYFQNEAQLEKSRLLSDRFSAERPKGSFSTLEIQRTEQGDSAMYLCASSDRVSWRDEQYFGPGTRLTVT.

The chain is built from TRBV5-1 and TRBJ2-1; 8 bases map to TRBD2. CDR3 size: 16 residues. Germline CDR1 and CDR2: SGHRS and YFSETQ. Unmatched junction bases numbered 4, after V lost 0 bases and J lost 2 bases. This CDR3 reads CASSLELAGTYNEQFF. CDR3 DNA sequence: TGCGCCAGCAGCTTGGAATTAGCGGGAACCTACAATGAGCAGTTCTTC.

V usage is TRBV7-9 and J usage is TRBJ2-7, with 9 nucleotides matching TRBD2. The germline V gene encodes CDR1 SEHNR and CDR2 FQNEAQ (reference sequence). CDR3 length equals 14 residues. V shed 4 bases, J shed 4 bases, and the junction held 5 bases outside the gene matches. CDR3 DNA sequence: TGTGCCAGCAGCTCAACGGGACTAGCATACGAGCAGTACTTC. This translates into CASSSTGLAYEQYF.

The chain is built from TRBV6-5 and TRBJ1-2, with 9 bases identical to TRBD1. Per the germline V gene, CDR1 is MNHEY and CDR2 is SVGAGI. Losses at the gene ends were 6 bases for V and 4 bases for J; bases not matched to a gene: 9. The CDR3 sequence is 15 residues long. CDR3 sequence (DNA): TGTGCCAGCAGCCTTGGACAGGGGCACTCCTATGGCTACACCTTC. This gives the protein CASSLGQGHSYGYTF.

This chain joins TRBV30 and TRBJ2-3; D possibly corresponds to TRBD2 (5 bases). This CDR3 contains 14 residues. The ends were cut back, 2 bases at V and 0 bases at J, with 9 bases in the middle. The germline gives CDR1 GTSNPN, CDR2 SVGIG (reference sequence). Here the CDR3 reads CAWSPGMSTDTQYF. Here the CDR3 DNA reads TGTGCCTGGAGTCCGGGGATGAGCACAGATACGCAGTATTTT. The complete variable domain, with remaining parts taken from reference TRBV30 and TRBJ2-3, reads SQTIHQWPATLVQPVGSPLSLECTVEGTSNPNLYWYRQAAGRGLQLLFYSVGIGQISSEVPQNLSASRPQDRQFILSSKKLLLSDSGFYLCAWSPGMSTDTQYFGPGTRLTVL.

This clone has only a few counts. The chain links TRBV15 to TRBJ1-4, with D maybe TRBD1 (6 bases). The CDR3 is 17 amino acids. V was shortened by 3 bases and J by 1 base, with 15 bases between the two germline ends. Germline V lookup: CDR1 LNHNV, CDR2 YYDKDF (reference sequence). CDR3 coding DNA: TGTGCCACCAGCAGGCGGAGGGGCAGGGGAACTAATGAAAAACTGTTTTTT. It translates to CATSRRRGRGTNEKLFF. Full variable domain (remainder filled in from reference TRBV15 and TRBJ1-4): DAMVIQNPRYQVTQFGKPVTLSCSQTLNHNVMYWYQQKSSQAPKLLFHYYDKDFNNEADTPDNFQSRRPNTSFCFLDIRSPGLGDTAMYLCATSRRRGRGTNEKLFFGSGTQLSVL.

This clone was detected only once. The chain is built from TRBV19 and TRBJ2-3; 10 bases line up with TRBD2. The CDR3 runs 12 residues. Per the germline V gene, CDR1 is LNHDA and CDR2 is SQIVND (reference sequence). The CDR3 DNA sequence: TGTGCTAGCGGGAGGCGCACAGATACGCAGTATTTT. This sequence encodes CASGRRTDTQYF. The variable domain in full, with the rest retrieved from reference TRBV19 and TRBJ2-3, is DGGITQSPKYLFRKEGQNVTLSCEQNLNHDAMYWYRQDPGQGLRLIYYSQIVNDFQKGDIAEGYSVSREKKESFPLTVTSAQKNPTAFYLCASGRRTDTQYFGPGTRLTVL.

The chain recombines TRBV2 with TRBJ1-3; D may be TRBD1 (6 bases). The germline V gene has CDR1 SNHLY and CDR2 FYNNEI. V gave up 6 bases and J gave up 0 bases, with 15 bases separating them. This CDR3 is built from 16 residues. CDR3 region: CASSASGDTSGNTIYF. CDR3 coding DNA: TGTGCCAGCAGCGCGTCCGGGGACACCTCTGGAAACACCATATATTTT.

Points on this clone: Germline is not matched at one junction end, which may reflect a read error. This chain joins TRBV5-1 and TRBJ2-1, with D possibly matching TRBD2 (6 bases). The CDR3 spans 15 residues. Germline V gene sequence: CDR1 SGHRS, CDR2 YFSETQ. The CDR3 here is CASSLANPDYHEQFF. CDR3 nucleotides: TGCGCCAGCAGCTTGGCCAATCCGGACTACCATGAGCAGTTCTTC.

This clone has only one observation. This chain uses TRBV5-4 with TRBJ1-2; TRBD1 is a possible D gene (5 bases). Germline V gives CDR1 SGHNT, CDR2 YYREEE (reference sequence). The ends were cut back, 0 bases at V and 4 bases at J, with 10 bases in the middle. The CDR3 has 14 amino acids. The CDR3 spells CASSLAGGIYGYTF. The CDR3 DNA reads TGTGCCAGCAGCTTGGCCGGGGGTATCTATGGCTACACCTTC.

This CDR3 reads CASSLEFSSGYSYEQYF. The DNA for the CDR3 is TGTGCCAGCAGTTTGGAATTTAGTAGCGGGTACTCCTACGAGCAGTACTTC. V gene TRBV28 combines with J gene TRBJ2-7; TRBD2 matches 7 bases. This CDR3 is 17 amino acids long. Trimming cost V 3 bases and J 0 bases; bases outside gene matches: 11. In germline, CDR1 is MDHEN, CDR2 SYDVKM. Variable domain in full (rest from reference TRBV28 and TRBJ2-7): DVKVTQSSRYLVKRTGEKVFLECVQDMDHENMFWYRQDPGLGLRLIYFSYDVKMKEKGDIPEGYSVSREKKERFSLILESASTNQTSMYLCASSLEFSSGYSYEQYFGPGTRLTVT.

The V and J genes are TRBV28 and TRBJ2-3; 10 bases map to TRBD1. The germline V gene encodes CDR1 MDHEN and CDR2 SYDVKM. The J segment lost 4 bases and the V segment lost 4 bases, leaving 2 bases of the junction unmatched. The CDR3 has 14 residues. The CDR3 loop reads CASSSGQGPDTQYF. The CDR3 DNA follows: TGTGCCAGCAGTTCGGGACAGGGGCCAGATACGCAGTATTTT.

The chain employs TRBV2 and TRBJ2-1; a possible D gene is TRBD2 (6 bases). Trimming cost V 6 bases and J 0 bases, with 12 bases left between them. The germline V gene encodes CDR1 SNHLY and CDR2 FYNNEI. The CDR3 is 15 amino acids. The CDR3 sequence: CASRAETSSYNEQFF. CDR3 nucleotides: TGTGCCAGCAGGGCGGAGACTAGCTCCTACAATGAGCAGTTCTTC.

The chain has TRBV5-1 and TRBJ1-1; 9 nucleotides agree with TRBD1. The CDR3 totals 16 residues. Germline V gives CDR1 SGHRS, CDR2 YFSETQ. The V gene end was trimmed by 4 bases and the J gene end by 0 bases; junction bases not matched to a gene: 7. The CDR3 loop reads CASSPGQGLMNTEAFF. As DNA, the CDR3 is TGCGCCAGCAGCCCCGGACAGGGGCTCATGAACACTGAAGCTTTCTTT. The entire variable domain, with the rest obtained from reference TRBV5-1 and TRBJ1-1, is as follows: KAGVTQTPRYLIKTRGQQVTLSCSPISGHRSVSWYQQTPGQGLQFLFEYFSETQRNKGNFPGRFSGRQFSNSRSEMNVSTLELGDSALYLCASSPGQGLMNTEAFFGQGTRLTVV.

This clone was counted only a few times. The rearrangement links TRBV18 to TRBJ2-7, with 7 bases aligning to TRBD1. The germline CDR1 and CDR2 sequences are KGHSH and LQKENI. V trimming: 6 bases; J trimming: 3 bases; junction bases outside the gene matches: 8. The CDR3 has 14 amino acids. The CDR3 DNA is TGTGCCAGCTCTCCCCTCCGGGACAGCTACGAGCAGTACTTC. It yields the protein CASSPLRDSYEQYF.

The gene calls are TRBV5-6 and TRBJ1-3; tentatively, D is TRBD1 (5 bases). This CDR3 spans 16 amino acids. Germline loops: CDR1 SGHDT, CDR2 YYEEEE. The V end lost 0 bases, the J end lost 4 bases, and 14 bases lay between the germline ends. CDR3 bases: TGTGCCAGCAGCTTGGGACAGTCTTCCTGGGGAAACACCATATATTTT. It specifies CASSLGQSSWGNTIYF.